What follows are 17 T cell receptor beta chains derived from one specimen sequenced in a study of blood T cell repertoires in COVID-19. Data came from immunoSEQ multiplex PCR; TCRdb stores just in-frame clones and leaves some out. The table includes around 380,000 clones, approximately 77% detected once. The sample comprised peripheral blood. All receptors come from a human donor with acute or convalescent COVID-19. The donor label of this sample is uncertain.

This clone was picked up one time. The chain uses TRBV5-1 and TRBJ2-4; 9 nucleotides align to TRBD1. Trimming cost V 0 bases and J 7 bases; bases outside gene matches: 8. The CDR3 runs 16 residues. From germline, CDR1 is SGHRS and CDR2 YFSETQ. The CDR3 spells CASSLEGGQGPNIQYF. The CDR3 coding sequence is TGCGCCAGCAGCTTGGAGGGAGGACAGGGGCCGAACATTCAGTACTTC.

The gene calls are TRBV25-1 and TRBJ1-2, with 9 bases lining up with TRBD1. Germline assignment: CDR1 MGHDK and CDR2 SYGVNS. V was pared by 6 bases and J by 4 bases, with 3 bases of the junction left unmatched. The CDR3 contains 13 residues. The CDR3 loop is CASRGQGLYGYTF. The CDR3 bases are TGTGCCAGCAGAGGACAGGGGCTCTATGGCTACACCTTC.

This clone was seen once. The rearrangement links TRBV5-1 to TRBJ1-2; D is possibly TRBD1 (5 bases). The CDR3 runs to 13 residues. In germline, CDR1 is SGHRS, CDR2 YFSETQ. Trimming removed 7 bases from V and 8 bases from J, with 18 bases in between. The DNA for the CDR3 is TGCGCCAGCCGGCTGACAGAGCAAGGAGGCTACACCTTC. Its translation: CASRLTEQGGYTF.

The CDR3 sequence is CASSFDRANQPQHF. CDR3 bases: TGTGCCAGCAGTTTCGACAGGGCCAATCAGCCCCAGCATTTT. V is TRBV2 and J is TRBJ1-5; 7 nucleotides match TRBD1. Losses at the gene ends were 5 bases for V and 3 bases for J; bases not matched to a gene: 4. The CDR3 is 14 residues long. In germline, CDR1 is SNHLY, CDR2 FYNNEI.

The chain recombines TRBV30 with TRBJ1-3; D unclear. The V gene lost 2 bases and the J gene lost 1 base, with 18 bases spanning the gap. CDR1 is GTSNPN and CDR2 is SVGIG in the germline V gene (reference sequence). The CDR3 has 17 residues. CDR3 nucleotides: TGTGCCTGGAGTAAAGGGCACGAGGGAGTGTCTGGAAACACCATATATTTT. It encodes CAWSKGHEGVSGNTIYF.

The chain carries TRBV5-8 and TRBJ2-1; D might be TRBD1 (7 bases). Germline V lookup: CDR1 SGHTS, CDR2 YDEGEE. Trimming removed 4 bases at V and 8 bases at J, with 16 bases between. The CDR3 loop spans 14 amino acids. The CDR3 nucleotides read TGTGCCAGCAGCGTTCTCCAGGGGGACTATGAGCAGTTCTTC. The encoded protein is CASSVLQGDYEQFF.

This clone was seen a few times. CDR3 amino acids: CASSYTGVAGNTIYF. CDR3 bases: TGTGCCAGCAGCTACACAGGGGTTGCTGGAAACACCATATATTTT. The chain couples TRBV5-5 to TRBJ1-3; TRBD1 matches at 7 bases. The CDR3 runs 15 residues. The ends lost 3 bases at V and 2 bases at J; junction bases unmatched: 5. The V gene's germline CDR1 is SGHKS and CDR2 YYEKEE (reference sequence).

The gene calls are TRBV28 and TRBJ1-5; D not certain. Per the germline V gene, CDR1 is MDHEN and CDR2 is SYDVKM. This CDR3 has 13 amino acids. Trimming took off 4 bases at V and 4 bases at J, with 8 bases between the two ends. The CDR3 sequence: CASSSLINQPQHF. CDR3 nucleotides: TGTGCCAGCAGTTCGCTAATTAATCAGCCCCAGCATTTT.

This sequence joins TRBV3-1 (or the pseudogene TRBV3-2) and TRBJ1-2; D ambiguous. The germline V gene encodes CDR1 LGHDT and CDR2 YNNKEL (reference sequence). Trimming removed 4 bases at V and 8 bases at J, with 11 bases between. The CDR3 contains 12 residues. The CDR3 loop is CASSPEGRGYTF. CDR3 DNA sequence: TGTGCCAGCAGCCCGGAGGGAAGGGGCTACACCTTC.

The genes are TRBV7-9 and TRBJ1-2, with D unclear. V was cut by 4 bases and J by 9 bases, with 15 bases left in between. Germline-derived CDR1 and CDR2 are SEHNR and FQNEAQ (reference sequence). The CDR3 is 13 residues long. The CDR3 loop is CASSSSGGPRYTF. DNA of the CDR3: TGTGCCAGCAGCTCATCCGGAGGGCCGCGCTACACCTTC.

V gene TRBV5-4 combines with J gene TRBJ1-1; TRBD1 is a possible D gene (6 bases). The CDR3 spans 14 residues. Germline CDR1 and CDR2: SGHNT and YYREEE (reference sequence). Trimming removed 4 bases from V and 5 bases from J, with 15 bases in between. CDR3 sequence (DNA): TGTGCCAGCAGCCCCCGGGGGAGGGGGACTGAAGCTTTCTTT. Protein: CASSPRGRGTEAFF.

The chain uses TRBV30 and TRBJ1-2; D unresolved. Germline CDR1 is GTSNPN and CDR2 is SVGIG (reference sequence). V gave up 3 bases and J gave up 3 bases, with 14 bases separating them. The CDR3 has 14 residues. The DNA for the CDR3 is TGTGCCTGGAGGATTGGGAGGACTCACTATGGCTACACCTTC. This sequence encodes CAWRIGRTHYGYTF.

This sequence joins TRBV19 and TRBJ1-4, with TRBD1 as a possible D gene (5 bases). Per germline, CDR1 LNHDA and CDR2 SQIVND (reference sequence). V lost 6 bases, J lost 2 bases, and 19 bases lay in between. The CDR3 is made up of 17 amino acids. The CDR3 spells CASRMYAGPPTNEKLFF. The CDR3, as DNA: TGTGCCAGTAGGATGTATGCAGGGCCCCCCACTAATGAAAAACTGTTTTTT.

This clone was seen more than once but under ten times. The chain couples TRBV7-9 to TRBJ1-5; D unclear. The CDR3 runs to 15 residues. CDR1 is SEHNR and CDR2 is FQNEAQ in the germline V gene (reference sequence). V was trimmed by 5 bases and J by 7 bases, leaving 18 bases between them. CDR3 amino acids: CASSREEVVWQPQHF. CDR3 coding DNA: TGTGCCAGCAGCAGGGAGGAGGTCGTGTGGCAGCCCCAGCATTTT. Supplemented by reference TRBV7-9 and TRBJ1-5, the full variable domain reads DTGVSQNPRHKITKRGQNVTFRCDPISEHNRLYWYRQTLGQGPEFLTYFQNEAQLEKSRLLSDRFSAERPKGSFSTLEIQRTEQGDSAMYLCASSREEVVWQPQHFGDGTRLSIL.

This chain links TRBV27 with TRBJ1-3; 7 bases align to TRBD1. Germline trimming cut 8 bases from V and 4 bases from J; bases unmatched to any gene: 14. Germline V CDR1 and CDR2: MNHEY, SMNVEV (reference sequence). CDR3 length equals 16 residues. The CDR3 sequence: CASRATPAGQGNTIYF. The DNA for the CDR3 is TGTGCCAGCCGAGCGACCCCCGCGGGACAGGGAAACACCATATATTTT.

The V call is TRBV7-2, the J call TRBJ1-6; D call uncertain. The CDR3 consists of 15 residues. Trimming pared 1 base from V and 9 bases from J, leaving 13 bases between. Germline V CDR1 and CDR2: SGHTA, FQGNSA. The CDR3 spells CASSLEVAAFSPLHF. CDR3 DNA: TGTGCCAGCAGCTTAGAGGTCGCGGCATTTTCACCCCTCCACTTT.

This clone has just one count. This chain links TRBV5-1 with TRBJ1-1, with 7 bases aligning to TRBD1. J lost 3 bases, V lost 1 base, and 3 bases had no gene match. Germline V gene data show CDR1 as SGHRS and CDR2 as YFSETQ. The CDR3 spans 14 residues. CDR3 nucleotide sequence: TGCGCCAGCAGCTTGTGGGACAGATACACTGAAGCTTTCTTT. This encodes CASSLWDRYTEAFF. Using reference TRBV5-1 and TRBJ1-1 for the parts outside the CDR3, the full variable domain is KAGVTQTPRYLIKTRGQQVTLSCSPISGHRSVSWYQQTPGQGLQFLFEYFSETQRNKGNFPGRFSGRQFSNSRSEMNVSTLELGDSALYLCASSLWDRYTEAFFGQGTRLTVV.